A single sample gave rise to the 19 T cell receptor beta chains below, sequenced in a study of T-cell memory formation after mild COVID-19 (dated by TCRdb to the early 2020s). Libraries were constructed by 5' RACE. TCRdb records Illumina NovaSeq 6000 as the sequencer. TCRdb reanalyzed the raw reads on its own, using fastp at Q25 for trimming and MiXCR for clone calling, and kept in-frame beta chains. All rows with the same CDR3 protein become a single entry with the most common DNA and genes. In this sample the table shows 250,000 to 350,000 distinct CDR3 sequences, roughly an eighth of which occur a single time. The ten largest make up around 23% of the sample. Sequencing was done on a sample of PBMCs or a T cell subset sorted from them (not recorded which). Source of these receptors: a man aged 18 to 30 who had mild COVID-19 (a few samples of this study predate the infection). The sample titles of this study are shuffled in the database, so cell type and time point are left out; the donor was told from shared clones.

This chain connects TRBV6-6 to TRBJ2-7; no firm D call. CDR1 and CDR2 (germline): MNHNY, SVGAGI (reference sequence). The CDR3 totals 15 residues. V was trimmed by 0 bases and J by 0 bases, leaving 9 bases between them. The CDR3 region has the DNA TGTGCCAGCAGTTACTCGAGGCTCGTCTCCTACGAGCAGTACTTC. Translation: CASSYSRLVSYEQYF.

In this sample, this clonotype turned up many times. This chain uses TRBV7-2 with TRBJ1-2; D is possibly TRBD1 (5 bases). The CDR3 is 15 residues long. V dropped 1 base and J dropped 7 bases, with 16 bases sitting between them. The germline V gene has CDR1 SGHTA and CDR2 FQGNSA. CDR3 residues: CASSLGLQGTAGYTF. Written as DNA, the CDR3 is TGTGCCAGCAGCTTAGGATTGCAGGGTACGGCTGGCTACACCTTC.

This clonotype was picked up a small number of times. The J gene is TRBJ2-7, the V gene TRBV7-9; 7 positions match TRBD1. Unmatched junction bases numbered 11, after V lost 4 bases and J lost 2 bases. The germline CDR1 and CDR2 sequences are SEHNR and FQNEAQ (reference sequence). This CDR3 has 16 residues. DNA of the CDR3: TGTGCCAGCAGCTCCTCCCTCGACAGGGCCCCCTACGAGCAGTACTTC. Protein product: CASSSSLDRAPYEQYF.

This clonotype was counted only a few times. V and J are TRBV6-2 or TRBV6-3 and TRBJ2-7; the D gene is possibly TRBD1 (6 bases). Germline V gene sequence: CDR1 MNHEY, CDR2 SVGEGT. The CDR3 sequence is 13 residues long. V was trimmed by 5 bases and J by 5 bases, leaving 13 bases between them. CDR3 region: CASSQPGHHEQYV. CDR3 DNA: TGTGCCAGCAGTCAACCGGGACACCACGAGCAGTACGTC.

The table lists this clonotype with a few counts. The rearrangement joins TRBV12-3 or TRBV12-4 to TRBJ2-3; 10 bases match TRBD2. The CDR3 is 14 residues long. V lost 7 bases and J lost 2; bases outside the gene matches: 3. The CDR3 is CASTLAGYTDTQYF. In nucleotides, the CDR3 is TGTGCCAGCACACTAGCGGGGTACACAGATACGCAGTATTTT.

This clonotype was found a few times. J is TRBJ2-7 and V is TRBV18; D is unresolved. V shed 6 bases and J shed 1 base, with 10 bases lying between them. From germline, CDR1 is KGHSH and CDR2 LQKENI. The CDR3 spans 13 residues. The CDR3 sequence: CASSQDTSYEQYV. The CDR3 nucleotides read TGTGCCAGCTCCCAAGACACATCCTACGAGCAGTACGTC.

The rearrangement uses TRBV5-1 and TRBJ2-1; no firm D call. Trimming left V 5 bases short and J 3 bases short, with 15 bases between. Germline CDR1 is SGHRS and CDR2 is YFSETQ. The CDR3 loop spans 15 amino acids. CDR3 DNA sequence: TGCGCCAGCAGTTCCGACAATGCTGGCTACAATGAGCAGTTCTTC. Protein sequence: CASSSDNAGYNEQFF.

The J gene is TRBJ1-1, the V gene TRBV27; 8 nucleotides line up with TRBD1. CDR1 and CDR2 from the germline V gene are MNHEY and SMNVEV (reference sequence). This CDR3 is built from 13 residues. The junction had 5 bases not matched to a gene; V was cut back by 6 bases and J by 5 bases. The CDR3 DNA reads TGTGCCAGCAGAAGGACAGGGTATACTGAAGCTTTCTTT. This encodes CASRRTGYTEAFF.

The chain employs TRBV28 and TRBJ2-3; unclear D gene. Germline lookup yields CDR1 MDHEN and CDR2 SYDVKM. This CDR3 region has 14 residues. V was cut by 3 bases and J by 1 base, with 8 bases left in between. The CDR3 here is CASSFLSGTDTQYF. The CDR3 DNA reads TGTGCCAGCAGTTTTCTTTCGGGCACAGATACGCAGTATTTT.

There are a few counts of this clonotype. This rearrangement joins TRBV21-1 to TRBJ1-6; the D segment call TRBD1 is taken from the table without a DNA check. TRBV21-1 is an annotated pseudogene. The CDR3 consists of 15 residues. The CDR3: CASRRLMSGNSPLHF. The CDR3 bases are TGTGCCAGCAGACGCCTTATGTCGGGAAATTCACCCCTCCACTTT.

This clonotype was picked up a small number of times. This sequence joins TRBV7-9 and TRBJ2-7; no reliable D call. The CDR3 runs to 14 residues. In germline, CDR1 is SEHNR, CDR2 FQNEAQ (reference sequence). V was shortened by 4 bases and J by 4 bases, with 14 bases between the two germline ends. CDR3 region: CASSSLPDGYEQYF. CDR3 nucleotides: TGTGCCAGCAGCTCACTCCCTGACGGGTACGAGCAGTACTTC.

This sequence joins TRBV4-1 and TRBJ2-7; D is ambiguous. The CDR3 has 13 residues. Germline V CDR1 and CDR2: MGHRA, YSYEKL. The ends were cut back, 2 bases at V and 5 bases at J, with 10 bases in the middle. Here the CDR3 DNA reads TGCGCCAGCAGCCAATACCCCGCCGACGAGCAGTACTTC. Protein sequence: CASSQYPADEQYF.

This clonotype was detected only a few times. The V and J genes are TRBV9 and TRBJ1-5, with D possibly being TRBD1 (5 bases). V gave up 7 bases and J gave up 0 bases, with 8 bases separating them. From germline, CDR1 is SGDLS and CDR2 YYNGEE. CDR3 length: 13 amino acids. The CDR3 sequence: CASGTGSNQPQHF. The CDR3 coding sequence is TGTGCCAGCGGGACCGGTAGCAATCAGCCCCAGCATTTT.

This sequence joins TRBV7-3 and TRBJ2-3, with D perhaps TRBD2 (6 bases). Germline V gene sequence: CDR1 SGHTA, CDR2 FQGTGA. Between the trimmed V and J ends, which lost 2 bases and 5 bases, there was a span of 17 bases. The CDR3 has 16 residues. The CDR3 protein is CASSLGPSGAGDTQYF. The DNA for the CDR3 is TGTGCCAGCAGCTTAGGGCCAAGCGGAGCGGGAGATACGCAGTATTTT.

This clonotype was counted a few times. V and J are TRBV7-9 and TRBJ2-1; 9 bases fit TRBD2. CDR1 is SEHNR and CDR2 is FQNEAQ in the germline V gene (reference sequence). Losses at the gene ends were 5 bases for V and 4 bases for J; bases not matched to a gene: 6. The CDR3 sequence is 15 residues long. The CDR3 DNA reads as TGTGCCAGCAGCCCGCGGGGGGGAGAGTACAATGAGCAGTTCTTC. It codes for CASSPRGGEYNEQFF.

The V gene is TRBV18, the J gene TRBJ2-5, with unresolved D. Per the germline V gene, CDR1 is KGHSH and CDR2 is LQKENI. The V and J ends lost 5 bases and 5 bases respectively, with 9 bases between them. This CDR3 region has 12 residues. The CDR3 bases are TGTGCCAGCTCAAGGGTGGACGAGACCCAGTACTTC. Its protein product is CASSRVDETQYF. The full variable domain, with the rest looked up from reference TRBV18 and TRBJ2-5, is NAGVMQNPRHLVRRRGQEARLRCSPMKGHSHVYWYRQLPEEGLKFMVYLQKENIIDESGMPKERFSAEFPKEGPSILRIQQVVRGDSAAYFCASSRVDETQYFGPGTRLLVL.

This clonotype was seen a few times. This chain uses TRBV5-1 with TRBJ1-6, with 7 nucleotides matching TRBD1. The V gene's germline CDR1 is SGHRS and CDR2 YFSETQ. This CDR3 region has 18 residues. Trimming at V came to 4 bases and at J to 0 bases, leaving 10 bases not matched to a gene. The CDR3 DNA reads TGCGCCAGCAGCAGTACAGGGGCCTTAAGCTCCTATAATTCACCCCTCCACTTT. Translated: CASSSTGALSSYNSPLHF. Variable domain in full (rest from reference TRBV5-1 and TRBJ1-6): KAGVTQTPRYLIKTRGQQVTLSCSPISGHRSVSWYQQTPGQGLQFLFEYFSETQRNKGNFPGRFSGRQFSNSRSEMNVSTLELGDSALYLCASSSTGALSSYNSPLHFGNGTRLTVT.

This clonotype has a count of ten or more. This chain connects TRBV12-3 or TRBV12-4 to TRBJ2-7; TRBD1 matches at 10 bases. With V trimmed by 4 bases and J by 4 bases, 7 bases remained unmatched. The CDR3 contains 15 residues. The CDR3: CASSWTGGLGYEQYF. The DNA for the CDR3 is TGTGCCAGCAGTTGGACAGGGGGACTCGGGTACGAGCAGTACTTC.

This clonotype has more than one count but fewer than ten. This rearrangement joins TRBV20-1 to TRBJ1-1, with TRBD1 identical over 11 bases. Germline assignment: CDR1 DFQATT and CDR2 SNEGSKA (reference sequence). The V and J ends lost 7 bases and 4 bases, in that order; junction bases with no gene match: 5. This CDR3 has 13 amino acids. The CDR3 is CSGPGQGGTEAFF. The CDR3 DNA follows: TGCAGTGGACCGGGACAGGGGGGCACTGAAGCTTTCTTT.